This passage covers 6 T cell receptor beta chains from one sample sequenced in a study of T cell responses to AZD1222 COVID-19 vaccine. The protocol was immunoSEQ multiplex PCR, while the TCRdb copy is restricted to in-frame clones and leaves out a portion. The sample holds 95,000 to 150,000 clones, approximately 85% seen once. The sample in question was peripheral blood, obtained 28 days after the second AZD1222 dose. These receptors were obtained from an adult who received the AZD1222 COVID-19 vaccine.

This clone was seen only once. The chain is built from TRBV7-3 and TRBJ2-2; no reliable D call. This CDR3 has 16 residues. V was trimmed by 0 bases and J by 0 bases, leaving 8 bases between them. Germline CDR1 and CDR2: SGHTA and FQGTGA. The CDR3 loop reads CASSLTSSANTGELFF. The DNA of the CDR3 is TGTGCCAGCAGCTTAACTTCGTCCGCGAACACCGGGGAGCTGTTTTTT. Together with reference TRBV7-3 and TRBJ2-2, the CDR3 gives the full variable domain: GAGVSQTPSNKVTEKGKYVELRCDPISGHTALYWYRQSLGQGPEFLIYFQGTGAADDSGLPNDRFFAVRPEGSVSTLKIQRTERGDSAVYLCASSLTSSANTGELFFGEGSRLTVL.

The V and J genes are TRBV9 and TRBJ2-2, with D possibly TRBD2 on 6 matching bases. The V end was cut by 3 bases, the J end by 1 base, with 10 bases between. The germline gives CDR1 SGDLS, CDR2 YYNGEE. The CDR3 loop spans 15 amino acids. The CDR3 DNA reads TGTGCCAGCAGCGAGGAGGAGGGGAACACCGGGGAGCTGTTTTTT. Protein product: CASSEEEGNTGELFF.

The chain couples TRBV6-2 or TRBV6-3 to TRBJ2-1, with D perhaps given as TRBD1 or TRBD2 (5 bases each). This CDR3 region has 13 residues. Trimming took off 5 bases at V and 6 bases at J, with 11 bases between the two ends. Germline V CDR1 and CDR2: MNHEY, SVGEGT. As DNA, the CDR3 is TGTGCCAGCAGTCCCGGGGCGTCCAATGAGCAGTTCTTC. Residues: CASSPGASNEQFF.

This clone was seen a single time. The chain links TRBV7-9 to TRBJ2-3; D tentatively fits TRBD1 or TRBD2 (5 bases each). The CDR3 loop spans 14 amino acids. Germline CDR1 is SEHNR and CDR2 is FQNEAQ (reference sequence). V dropped 7 bases and J dropped 0 bases, with 11 bases sitting between them. CDR3 in amino acids: CASTPGQSTDTQYF. The CDR3 DNA reads as TGTGCCAGCACCCCGGGGCAGAGCACAGATACGCAGTATTTT.

V usage is TRBV2 and J usage is TRBJ1-2, with D perhaps matching TRBD1 (5 bases). The V gene's germline CDR1 is SNHLY and CDR2 FYNNEI. This CDR3 contains 14 residues. V was pared by 6 bases and J by 4 bases, with 15 bases between. Written as DNA, the CDR3 is TGTGCCAGCAGGAGAAGGGATACAGGCTATGGCTACACCTTC. This encodes CASRRRDTGYGYTF.

This clone was recorded once. This chain connects TRBV7-9 to TRBJ2-1; perhaps TRBD2 as D (6 bases). This CDR3 is built from 13 residues. The V end was cut by 4 bases, the J end by 4 bases, with 8 bases between. CDR1 and CDR2 (germline): SEHNR, FQNEAQ (reference sequence). In DNA, the CDR3 is TGTGCCAGCAGCTGGGCGGGGTACAATGAGCAGTTCTTC. Its translation: CASSWAGYNEQFF.